Listed below are T cell receptor beta chains from one sample, sequenced in a study of blood T cell repertoires in COVID-19. TCRdb's copy holds only in-frame clones and misses some; the assay was immunoSEQ multiplex PCR. This table has roughly 260,000 clones, around nine tenths appearing once. Sequencing was carried out using PBMCs or T cells enriched from blood (not recorded which). The receptors shown here come from a woman aged 18-29 years who had recovered from COVID-19. The CDR3 runs from the conserved cysteine through the conserved F or W. The D gene is left open where the match is weak. A row's size may be missing; if present it is once, few, many or a size class.

V	D	J	size	DNA	CDR3
TRBV9	TRBD2	TRBJ2-1	NA	TGTGCCAGCAGCGGACTAGCGGGAGATACCTACAATGAGCAGTTCTTC	CASSGLAGDTYNEQFF
TRBV3-1/TRBV3-2	TRBD1	TRBJ2-5	NA	TGTGCCAGCAGCCATGGGGACAGCAAAGAGACCCAGTACTTC	CASSHGDSKETQYF
TRBV19	NA	TRBJ2-1	NA	TGTGCCAGTAGTATTTTTAGCACCACATCTCGGAATGAGCAGTTCTTC	CASSIFSTTSRNEQFF
TRBV6-5	NA	TRBJ2-7	NA	TGTGCCAGCACACGGGGATCCTACGAGCAGTACTTC	CASTRGSYEQYF
TRBV30	NA	TRBJ2-1	NA	TGTGCCTGGAGTTTTGAGAGCTCCTACAATGAGCAGTTCTTC	CAWSFESSYNEQFF
TRBV19	NA	TRBJ1-5	NA	TGTGCCAGTAGCGCCGGGACACATAGCAATCAGCCCCAGCATTTT	CASSAGTHSNQPQHF
TRBV4-1	TRBD1	TRBJ2-7	NA	TGCGCCAGCAGCCAAGATTCCCGGGGGCAGGGGGCCCACGAGCAGTACTTC	CASSQDSRGQGAHEQYF
TRBV27	NA	TRBJ2-3	NA	TGTGCCAGCAGTCCTAACCGGGATACGCAGTATTTT	CASSPNRDTQYF
TRBV19	NA	TRBJ2-6	few	TGTGCCAGTAGTATAACTCCTTCTGGGGCCAACGTCCTGACTTTC	CASSITPSGANVLTF
TRBV5-1	NA	TRBJ2-3	NA	TGCGCCAGCAGCCCGGGCCTAGCGATCTCAGATACGCAGTATTTT	CASSPGLAISDTQYF
TRBV6-5	TRBD2	TRBJ2-3	NA	TGTGCCAGCAGGACTAGCGGGAGGTCCTCAGATACGCAGTATTTT	CASRTSGRSSDTQYF
TRBV5-5	TRBD1	TRBJ1-1	NA	TGTGCCAGCAGCCTCTGGACAGGGGACACTGAAGCTTTCTTT	CASSLWTGDTEAFF
TRBV6-4	NA	TRBJ2-2	many	TGTGCCAGCAGTGCTGGAGGGGGCGGTGAAAACACCGGGGAGCTGTTTTTT	CASSAGGGGENTGELFF
TRBV10-3	NA	TRBJ2-2	NA	TGTGCCATCGGTCCCAGGGGGGTGAACACCGGGGAGCTGTTTTTT	CAIGPRGVNTGELFF
TRBV28	NA	TRBJ1-1	NA	TGTGCCAGCTCCTTAACACAGGGGAACACTGAAGCTTTCTTT	CASSLTQGNTEAFF
TRBV4-1	NA	TRBJ1-5	NA	TGCGCCAGCAGCCAAGACGAGACGGGGAAGGGCAATCAGCCCCAGCATTTT	CASSQDETGKGNQPQHF
TRBV6-5	NA	TRBJ2-1	NA	TGTGCCAGCACACCGGGGGGCGGAGGACAGTTCTTC	CASTPGGGGQFF
TRBV27	NA	TRBJ1-4	NA	TGTGCCAGCAGTTTAAACTCTAAGACAGTCAATGAAAAACTGTTTTTT	CASSLNSKTVNEKLFF
TRBV5-4	TRBD2	TRBJ2-1	NA	TGTGCCAGCAGCCGGGGACTAGCGGGAGATGAGCAGTTCTTC	CASSRGLAGDEQFF
TRBV7-2	NA	TRBJ1-1	NA	TGTGCCAGCAGCCCCAGGGCCCGGAACACTGAAGCTTTCTTT	CASSPRARNTEAFF
TRBV7-3	TRBD2	TRBJ2-3	NA	TGTGCCAGCAGCTTATCTAGCGGGAGTGCGGATACGCAGTATTTT	CASSLSSGSADTQYF
TRBV6-5	NA	TRBJ1-1	NA	TGTGCCAGCAGTTTTCATAGGAACACTGAAGCTTTCTTT	CASSFHRNTEAFF
TRBV28	TRBD1	TRBJ1-2	NA	TGTGCCAGCAGTCTTCCTAGGGGACAGGGGGCTTATGGCTACACCTTC	CASSLPRGQGAYGYTF